This entry describes one T cell receptor (beta chain). The antigen is not known. This sample stems from a study of shared clonotypes between healthy human individuals. Researchers divided each subset's genomic DNA evenly across several immunoSEQ plates. Assay: immunoSEQ multiplex PCR; the TCRdb copy retains only in-frame clones and omits some. The repertoire holds over 2 million clones, with about 95% as singletons. The CDR3 covers 15 residues. Trimming removed 4 bases from V and 4 bases from J; junction bases left unmatched: 8. CDR1 and CDR2 from the germline V gene are MDHEN and SYDVKM. Study results and limitations: When compared with the clonotypes that were shared by all four sorted-subset donors, the non-shared clonotypes turned out to have lower generation probabilities. Sharing of clonotypes among donors was expected to vary with sequencing depth. Blood alone was sampled, and tissue repertoires likely differ.

Positively selected for CCR7, the CD45RO-negative cells used as naive CD8 cells excluded terminally differentiated effector memory CD45RA+ cells. The receptor's source is a man aged 18 to 30 in good health. The specimen sequenced was naive CD8+ T cells sorted from blood. The chain recombines TRBV28 with TRBJ2-7; the match to TRBD1 covers 9 bases. In DNA, the CDR3 is TGTGCCAGCAGTTCCCGGACAGGGGAGAAGTACGAGCAGTACTTC. The encoded protein is CASSSRTGEKYEQYF.